The 9 T cell receptor beta chains given below trace back to one sample, sequenced in a study of monozygotic twins with inflammatory bowel disease. TCRdb re-called the 5' RACE reads and shows each CDR3 protein once, DNA omitted. Its clone listing holds around 370,000 distinct CDR3 sequences. The specimen sequenced was blood. The source is a human donor with ulcerative colitis or Crohn's disease, or a healthy co-twin of an affected twin (not recorded which).

The J gene is TRBJ1-1, the V gene TRBV4-1. Germline CDR1 MGHRA, CDR2 YSYEKL. This CDR3 has 12 residues. The CDR3 sequence is CASSQDSLWAFF.

The CDR3: CASSSQRGRSSPLHF. This chain connects TRBV3-1 to TRBJ1-6. This CDR3 has 15 residues. Germline V gene lookup returns CDR1 LGHDT and CDR2 YNNKEL (reference sequence).

The J gene is TRBJ2-1, the V gene TRBV3-1; TCRdb's D call of TRBD1 is untestable without DNA. The CDR3 is made up of 19 amino acids. The germline V gene has CDR1 LGHDT and CDR2 YNNKEL (reference sequence). The CDR3 sequence is CASSPFRDRGYLTYNEQFF.

J is TRBJ2-2 and V is TRBV5-4; there is no DNA to check the TCRdb D call of TRBD2. Germline V gene sequence: CDR1 SGHNT, CDR2 YYREEE (reference sequence). CDR3 length: 19 amino acids. This CDR3 reads CASSLAPWASGLLTGELFF.

The J gene is TRBJ1-1, the V gene TRBV6-2 or TRBV6-3; checking the TCRdb D call of TRBD1 is not possible without DNA. CDR1 and CDR2 (germline): MNHEY, SVGEGT. There are 15 residues in the CDR3. The CDR3 loop reads CASSFSYGGQTEAFF.

The chain combines TRBV28 with TRBJ2-7; TCRdb proposes TRBD1, but this gene call is untestable without DNA. Germline CDR1 is MDHEN and CDR2 is SYDVKM. The CDR3 is made up of 14 amino acids. The CDR3 here is CASSLYQGGYEQYF.

This chain joins TRBV6-5 and TRBJ1-5. The CDR3 totals 14 residues. The germline V gene has CDR1 MNHEY and CDR2 SVGAGI. CDR3 protein: CASSYSGLNQPQHF.

This chain connects TRBV7-3 to TRBJ2-2; there is no DNA to check the TCRdb D call of TRBD1. The V gene's germline CDR1 is SGHTA and CDR2 FQGTGA. CDR3 length equals 16 residues. The CDR3 sequence: CASSPFGGPNTGELFF. Full variable domain (outside the CDR3, taken from reference TRBV7-3 and TRBJ2-2): GAGVSQTPSNKVTEKGKYVELRCDPISGHTALYWYRQSLGQGPEFLIYFQGTGAADDSGLPNDRFFAVRPEGSVSTLKIQRTERGDSAVYLCASSPFGGPNTGELFFGEGSRLTVL.

This rearrangement joins TRBV7-9 to TRBJ2-3; the TCRdb call, TRBD1, lacks DNA for checking. CDR1 and CDR2 from the germline V gene are SEHNR and FQNEAQ (reference sequence). This CDR3 has 14 amino acids. The CDR3 region is CASSPRGQTDTQYF.